This TCR beta chain was profiled in a study of control samples from healthy donors and cancer patients. The germline CDR1 and CDR2 sequences are SGHNT and YYREEE (reference sequence). The CDR3 has 15 residues. The junction had 7 bases not matched to a gene; V was cut back by 3 bases and J by 3 bases. Using immunoSEQ multiplex PCR, the repertoire was profiled, and TCRdb retains in-frame clones only, with some absent. Among roughly 64,000 clones listed, about nine tenths were seen once. What was sequenced was PBMCs. The receptor comes from a woman between 50 and 59 years old with colorectal cancer. The rearrangement uses TRBV5-4 and TRBJ2-7; the match to TRBD2 covers 9 bases. The CDR3 DNA follows: TGTGCCAGCAGCTACACCGGGACTAGCAGCTACGAGCAGTACTTC. Its protein is CASSYTGTSSYEQYF.